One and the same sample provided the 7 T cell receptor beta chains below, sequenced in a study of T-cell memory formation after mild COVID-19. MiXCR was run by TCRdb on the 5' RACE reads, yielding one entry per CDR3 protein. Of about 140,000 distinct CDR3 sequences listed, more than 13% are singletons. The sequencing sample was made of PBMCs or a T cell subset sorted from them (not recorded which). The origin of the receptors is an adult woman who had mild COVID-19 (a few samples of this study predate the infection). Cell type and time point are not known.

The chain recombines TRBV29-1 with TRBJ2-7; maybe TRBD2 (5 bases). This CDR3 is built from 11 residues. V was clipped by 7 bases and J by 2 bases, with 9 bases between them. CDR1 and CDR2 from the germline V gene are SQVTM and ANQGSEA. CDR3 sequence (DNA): TGCAGCGGTGCGGGTCCCTACGAGCAGTACTTC. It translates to CSGAGPYEQYF.

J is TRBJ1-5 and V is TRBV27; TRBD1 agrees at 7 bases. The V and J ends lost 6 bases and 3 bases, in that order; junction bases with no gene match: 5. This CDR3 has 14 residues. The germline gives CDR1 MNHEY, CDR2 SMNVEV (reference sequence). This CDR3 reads CASRSGTVNQPQHF. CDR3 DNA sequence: TGTGCCAGCAGATCCGGGACAGTCAATCAGCCCCAGCATTTT.

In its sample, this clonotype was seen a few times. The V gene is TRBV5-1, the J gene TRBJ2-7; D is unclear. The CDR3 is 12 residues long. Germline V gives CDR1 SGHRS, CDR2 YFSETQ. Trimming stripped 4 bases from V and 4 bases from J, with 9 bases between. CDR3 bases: TGCGCCAGCAGCGAGACCCTATACGAGCAGTACTTC. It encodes CASSETLYEQYF.

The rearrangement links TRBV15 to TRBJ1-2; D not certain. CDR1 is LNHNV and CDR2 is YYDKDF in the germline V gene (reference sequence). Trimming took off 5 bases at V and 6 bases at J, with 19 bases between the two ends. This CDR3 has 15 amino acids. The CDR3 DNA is TGTGCCACCAGCGAGCGGGATATATCGGCGGATGGCTACACCTTC. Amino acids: CATSERDISADGYTF.

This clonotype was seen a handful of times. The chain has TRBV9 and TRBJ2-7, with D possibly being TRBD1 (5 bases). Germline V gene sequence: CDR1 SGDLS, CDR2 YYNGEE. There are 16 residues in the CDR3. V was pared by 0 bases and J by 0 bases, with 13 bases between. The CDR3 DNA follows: TGTGCCAGCAGCGTAGGTGGGGCCGGGTACTCCTACGAGCAGTACTTC. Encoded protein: CASSVGGAGYSYEQYF.

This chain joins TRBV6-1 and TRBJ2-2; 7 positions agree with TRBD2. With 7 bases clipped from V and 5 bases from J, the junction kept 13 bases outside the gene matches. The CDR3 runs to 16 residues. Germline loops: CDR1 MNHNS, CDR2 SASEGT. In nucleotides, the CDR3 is TGTGCCAGCATTCAGCCGAGCGGGATCGGGACCGGGGAGCTGTTTTTT. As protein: CASIQPSGIGTGELFF.

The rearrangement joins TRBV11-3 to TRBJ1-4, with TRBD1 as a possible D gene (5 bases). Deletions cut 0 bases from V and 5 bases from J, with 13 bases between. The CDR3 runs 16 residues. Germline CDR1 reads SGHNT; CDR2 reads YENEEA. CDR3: CASSLDTGRENEKLFF. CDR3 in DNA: TGTGCCAGCAGCTTAGATACGGGCAGGGAAAATGAAAAACTGTTTTTT.